The 32 T cell receptor beta chains listed next were all sequenced from one sample in a study of CD8 T cells in Susac syndrome (dated by TCRdb to the late 2010s). The library came from the immunoSEQ multiplex PCR assay. RNA was extracted with the RNeasy kit and roughly 0.5 to 1 ug was reverse transcribed using random hexamers. Through fastp at Q25 and MiXCR, TCRdb rebuilt clones from the public reads, retaining in-frame beta chains. Duplicate CDR3 protein sequences are folded into a single record with the most common DNA and genes. For this sample there are some 110,000 distinct CDR3 sequences; around 94% appear just once. Of the sample, over 0.07% is held by the ten largest clones. Sequencing was performed on CD4+ T cells from PBMCs. Receptors were obtained from a human donor in good health.

The chain joins TRBV7-7 to TRBJ1-3, with 9 nucleotides matching TRBD1. With V trimmed by 5 bases and J by 4 bases, 12 bases remained unmatched. The CDR3 covers 17 residues. Germline V gene data show CDR1 as SSHAT and CDR2 as FNYEAQ (reference sequence). The CDR3 sequence is CASSPYHNRGRGNTIYF. The CDR3 coding sequence is TGTGCCAGCAGCCCATACCACAACAGGGGGCGAGGAAACACCATATATTTT.

The rearrangement joins TRBV3-1 to TRBJ1-6, with a weak D call TRBD1 (6 bases). V shed 4 bases and J shed 7 bases, with 11 bases lying between them. Germline V gives CDR1 LGHDT, CDR2 YNNKEL (reference sequence). The CDR3 covers 14 residues. Written as DNA, the CDR3 is TGTGCCAGCAGCCCTATGACAGGAAATTCACCCCTCCACTTT. This gives the protein CASSPMTGNSPLHF.

This chain links TRBV2 with TRBJ1-1; D uncertain. The CDR3 spans 13 residues. V lost 2 bases, J lost 5 bases, and 9 bases lay in between. Germline values: CDR1 SNHLY, CDR2 FYNNEI. The CDR3 DNA sequence: TGTGCCAGCAGTGAAATGAGTGGTACTGAAGCTTTCTTT. It encodes CASSEMSGTEAFF.

The CDR3, as DNA: TGTGCCAGCAGCTTAAGGGGACAGCTTAATCAGCCCCAGCATTTT. It specifies CASSLRGQLNQPQHF. V and J are TRBV7-2 and TRBJ1-5; 7 bases agree with TRBD1. The germline CDR1 and CDR2 sequences are SGHTA and FQGNSA. V shed 2 bases, J shed 4 bases, and the junction held 5 bases outside the gene matches. The CDR3 contains 15 residues.

The chain is built from TRBV30 and TRBJ2-5, with TRBD1 as a possible D gene (7 bases). V was shortened by 0 bases and J by 5 bases, with 13 bases between the two germline ends. The CDR3 runs to 14 residues. CDR1 is GTSNPN and CDR2 is SVGIG in the germline V gene (reference sequence). The CDR3 coding sequence is TGTGCCTGGAGTGTCCAGGGGGGCCGCGAGACCCAGTACTTC. Translation gives CAWSVQGGRETQYF.

V usage is TRBV24-1 and J usage is TRBJ1-5; no firm D call. V gave up 0 bases and J gave up 5 bases, with 13 bases separating them. Germline CDR1 and CDR2: KGHDR and SFDVKD. This CDR3 region has 16 residues. The CDR3 nucleotides are TGTGCCACCAGTGATTTGCTTGGGCGGGTGGATCAGCCCCAGCATTTT. Its protein product is CATSDLLGRVDQPQHF.

The rearrangement links TRBV3-1 to TRBJ2-5; D assignment may be TRBD1 or TRBD2 (6 bases each). CDR1 and CDR2 from the germline V gene are LGHDT and YNNKEL (reference sequence). Deletions cut 2 bases from V and 4 bases from J, with 14 bases between. The CDR3 covers 15 residues. The DNA for the CDR3 is TGTGCCAGCAGCCAACTGCAAGGGGGAGGAGAGACCCAGTACTTC. Residues: CASSQLQGGGETQYF.

The chain couples TRBV5-6 to TRBJ2-3; D is ambiguous. The CDR3 has 12 residues. Between the trimmed V and J ends, which lost 4 bases and 4 bases, there was a span of 7 bases. Germline values: CDR1 SGHDT, CDR2 YYEEEE. The CDR3 reads CASSRISDTQYF. CDR3 DNA sequence: TGTGCCAGCAGCCGCATCTCAGATACGCAGTATTTT.

This chain uses TRBV12-3 or TRBV12-4 with TRBJ1-1; the D is unclear. The CDR3 is 14 residues long. The V end lost 7 bases, the J end lost 0 bases, and 12 bases lay between the germline ends. The CDR3 coding sequence is TGTGCCAGCATTCCCCCCCGAATGAACACTGAAGCTTTCTTT. Its protein is CASIPPRMNTEAFF.

The V gene is TRBV12-3 or TRBV12-4, the J gene TRBJ1-2; TRBD1 is a possible D gene (5 bases). CDR3 length: 15 residues. V lost 3 bases to trimming and J lost 8 bases, with 19 bases between them. CDR3 region: CASSLRQGPFGGYTF. CDR3 in DNA: TGTGCCAGCAGTTTGCGGCAGGGCCCCTTCGGCGGCTACACCTTC.

Only one count was recorded for this clonotype. V gene TRBV29-1 combines with J gene TRBJ1-1, with D maybe TRBD1 (6 bases). The CDR3 contains 13 residues. The germline V gene encodes CDR1 SQVTM and CDR2 ANQGSEA. Trimming shortened V by 3 bases and J by 7 bases, and 15 bases separated the two germline ends. The CDR3 here is CSVEKGGRGEAFF. Here the CDR3 DNA reads TGCAGCGTTGAGAAGGGGGGTCGGGGTGAAGCTTTCTTT.

The chain recombines TRBV3-1 with TRBJ1-1; 8 bases are shared with TRBD1. CDR1 and CDR2 (germline): LGHDT, YNNKEL (reference sequence). The CDR3 totals 15 residues. V lost 4 bases, J lost 2 bases, and 6 bases stayed unmatched. The CDR3 sequence: CASSPSDRANTEAFF. The CDR3 nucleotides are TGTGCCAGCAGCCCCTCGGACAGGGCCAACACTGAAGCTTTCTTT.

This clonotype was seen just once. This chain connects TRBV5-1 to TRBJ2-3, with 8 bases aligning to TRBD2. The CDR3 extends over 16 amino acids. Germline V gene sequence: CDR1 SGHRS, CDR2 YFSETQ. V lost 5 bases to trimming and J lost 10 bases; unmatched junction nucleotides: 18. The CDR3 DNA sequence: TGCGCCAGCAGTTCTAGCGGGTCTCGGAGAGAGGTGGCGCAGTATTTT. It encodes CASSSSGSRREVAQYF.

The chain combines TRBV3-1 with TRBJ1-2, with D uncertain. The V and J ends lost 1 base and 4 bases respectively, with 7 bases between them. This CDR3 spans 13 amino acids. Germline V CDR1 and CDR2: LGHDT, YNNKEL (reference sequence). In DNA form, the CDR3 reads TGTGCCAGCAGCCAAGTTTCGAGCTATGGCTACACCTTC. Its protein is CASSQVSSYGYTF.

This rearrangement joins TRBV2 to TRBJ1-5, with D perhaps TRBD1 (6 bases). This CDR3 is 12 amino acids long. Germline lookup yields CDR1 SNHLY and CDR2 FYNNEI. V was cut by 2 bases and J by 10 bases, with 9 bases left in between. The CDR3 DNA reads TGTGCCAGCAGTGAATCAGGGGACCCCCAGCATTTT. It is translated as CASSESGDPQHF.

V usage is TRBV5-1 and J usage is TRBJ2-1; D is possibly TRBD1 (6 bases). Between the trimmed V and J ends, which lost 3 bases and 6 bases, there was a span of 16 bases. This CDR3 spans 15 amino acids. From germline, CDR1 is SGHRS and CDR2 YFSETQ. This CDR3 reads CASSSTGLEVNEQFF. DNA of the CDR3: TGCGCCAGCAGCTCCACAGGGTTGGAGGTCAATGAGCAGTTCTTC.

This sequence joins TRBV5-1 and TRBJ2-7, with TRBD1 as a possible D gene (5 bases). CDR1 is SGHRS, CDR2 YFSETQ, per germline. The ends were cut back, 2 bases at V and 1 base at J, with 10 bases in the middle. This CDR3 is 14 amino acids long. CDR3 in DNA: TGCGCCAGCAGCTTCGACAGCGTATCCTACGAGCAGTACTTC. This gives the protein CASSFDSVSYEQYF.

V usage is TRBV29-1 and J usage is TRBJ2-1, with D uncertain. The V gene's germline CDR1 is SQVTM and CDR2 ANQGSEA. This CDR3 contains 12 residues. Trimming left V 4 bases short and J 4 bases short, with 8 bases between. The CDR3 region is CSVGQEYNEQFF. The DNA for the CDR3 is TGCAGCGTTGGTCAGGAGTACAATGAGCAGTTCTTC.

The CDR3 is CATSRDRGMNTEAFF. The CDR3 DNA follows: TGTGCCACCAGCAGAGATAGGGGGATGAACACTGAAGCTTTCTTT. The V and J genes are TRBV15 and TRBJ1-1; TRBD1 is a possible D gene (6 bases). The CDR3 sequence is 15 residues long. Trimming took off 0 bases at V and 0 bases at J, with 8 bases between the two ends. Germline V gene lookup returns CDR1 LNHNV and CDR2 YYDKDF (reference sequence).

This chain uses TRBV7-9 with TRBJ2-1, with TRBD2 identical over 16 bases. V was clipped by 0 bases and J by 7 bases; unmatched bases: 0. CDR3 length equals 16 residues. From germline, CDR1 is SEHNR and CDR2 FQNEAQ (reference sequence). The CDR3 is CASSLAGLAGGNEQFF. The CDR3 coding sequence is TGTGCCAGCAGCTTAGCGGGACTAGCGGGAGGGAATGAGCAGTTCTTC.

The chain joins TRBV4-1 to TRBJ2-7, with TRBD2 identical over 11 bases. This CDR3 has 16 residues. Germline V lookup: CDR1 MGHRA, CDR2 YSYEKL. With V trimmed by 4 bases and J by 6 bases, 11 bases remained unmatched. The CDR3 protein is CASSPVTLAGVGEQYF. CDR3 in DNA: TGCGCCAGCAGCCCGGTTACACTAGCGGGAGTGGGCGAGCAGTACTTC.

V is TRBV12-3 or TRBV12-4 and J is TRBJ2-5; possible D gene TRBD2, 5 bases. The V end was cut by 10 bases, the J end by 5 bases, with 8 bases between. This CDR3 spans 10 amino acids. CDR3 loop: CATGVETQYF. CDR3 nucleotide sequence: TGTGCCACCGGGGTGGAGACCCAGTACTTC.

V usage is TRBV5-6 and J usage is TRBJ2-6, with D tentatively TRBD1 or TRBD2 (5 bases each). The CDR3 covers 15 residues. CDR1 is SGHDT and CDR2 is YYEEEE in the germline V gene. V was cut by 0 bases and J by 13 bases, with 17 bases left in between. CDR3 nucleotides: TGTGCCAGCAGCTTGGCGGGGCCACAGGTTCCAGTCCTGACTTTC. This sequence encodes CASSLAGPQVPVLTF. Full variable domain (missing parts from reference TRBV5-6 and TRBJ2-6): DAGVTQSPTHLIKTRGQQVTLRCSPKSGHDTVSWYQQALGQGPQFIFQYYEEEERQRGNFPDRFSGHQFPNYSSELNVNALLLGDSALYLCASSLAGPQVPVLTFGAGSRLTVL.

The V gene is TRBV2, the J gene TRBJ1-1; D call uncertain. CDR1 SNHLY and CDR2 FYNNEI come from the germline V gene. The CDR3 runs to 12 residues. Trimming left V 4 bases short and J 1 base short, with 4 bases between. This chain's CDR3 is CASSAQNTEAFF. The CDR3 region has the DNA TGTGCCAGCAGTGCACAGAACACTGAAGCTTTCTTT.

This clonotype showed up just a few times. In nucleotides, the CDR3 is TGCAGTGTCGGCCGTAACTATGGCTACACCTTC. Encoded protein: CSVGRNYGYTF. The genes are TRBV20-1 and TRBJ1-2; D gene unclear. The ends were cut back, 7 bases at V and 1 base at J, with 7 bases in the middle. This CDR3 has 11 amino acids. Germline V gives CDR1 DFQATT, CDR2 SNEGSKA (reference sequence).

V usage is TRBV18 and J usage is TRBJ2-2, with D tentatively TRBD2 (6 bases). V lost 3 bases and J 0 bases, leaving 8 bases between the germline ends. The V gene's germline CDR1 is KGHSH and CDR2 LQKENI. The CDR3 runs to 15 residues. CDR3 nucleotides: TGTGCCAGCTCACCTGGACTATCGAACACCGGGGAGCTGTTTTTT. Its translation: CASSPGLSNTGELFF. Full variable domain (rest looked up from reference TRBV18 and TRBJ2-2): NAGVMQNPRHLVRRRGQEARLRCSPMKGHSHVYWYRQLPEEGLKFMVYLQKENIIDESGMPKERFSAEFPKEGPSILRIQQVVRGDSAAYFCASSPGLSNTGELFFGEGSRLTVL.

This sequence joins TRBV7-2 and TRBJ2-7; TRBD2 agrees at 12 bases. Germline lookup yields CDR1 SGHTA and CDR2 FQGNSA. There are 14 residues in the CDR3. V trimming: 5 bases; J trimming: 7 bases; junction bases outside the gene matches: 6. The CDR3 bases are TGTGCCAGCAGCGCCTCTAGCGGGAGGGGGGAGCAGTACTTC. Protein: CASSASSGRGEQYF.

The rearrangement links TRBV6-2 or TRBV6-3 to TRBJ2-4; TRBD1 is a possible D gene (5 bases). The CDR3 length is 16 residues. V lost 7 bases and J 0 bases, leaving 16 bases between the germline ends. Germline-derived CDR1 and CDR2 are MNHEY and SVGEGT. CDR3 residues: CASTEIRQLAKNIQYF. In DNA form, the CDR3 reads TGTGCCAGCACCGAAATTCGACAGCTAGCCAAAAACATTCAGTACTTC.

CDR3 in amino acids: CASSGGGVGAHSSYEQYF. The CDR3, as DNA: TGTGCCAGCAGTGGCGGGGGAGTCGGGGCGCATAGCTCCTACGAGCAGTACTTC. This chain joins TRBV2 and TRBJ2-7, with 7 bases that match TRBD2. The CDR3 length is 18 residues. The germline V gene encodes CDR1 SNHLY and CDR2 FYNNEI. V trimming: 4 bases; J trimming: 0 bases; junction bases outside the gene matches: 15.

The chain employs TRBV12-3 or TRBV12-4 and TRBJ1-2, with 7 bases aligning to TRBD1. J lost 4 bases, V lost 5 bases, and 7 bases had no gene match. The length of the CDR3 is 14 residues. CDR3 residues: CASSAGTAGYGYTF. In nucleotides, the CDR3 is TGTGCCAGCAGTGCCGGGACAGCAGGCTATGGCTACACCTTC.

The gene calls are TRBV27 and TRBJ2-3; maybe TRBD1 (6 bases). Germline loops: CDR1 MNHEY, CDR2 SMNVEV (reference sequence). V was pared by 4 bases and J by 2 bases, with 10 bases between. The CDR3 contains 14 residues. The DNA for the CDR3 is TGTGCCAGCAGTTGGGCAGGGGTCACAGATACGCAGTATTTT. It codes for CASSWAGVTDTQYF.

The chain joins TRBV4-1 to TRBJ2-1; D is unresolved. The germline gives CDR1 MGHRA, CDR2 YSYEKL. The CDR3 totals 16 residues. V was trimmed by 0 bases and J by 0 bases, leaving 9 bases between them. CDR3 residues: CASSQDHAVSYNEQFF. Written as DNA, the CDR3 is TGCGCCAGCAGCCAAGATCACGCGGTCTCCTACAATGAGCAGTTCTTC.